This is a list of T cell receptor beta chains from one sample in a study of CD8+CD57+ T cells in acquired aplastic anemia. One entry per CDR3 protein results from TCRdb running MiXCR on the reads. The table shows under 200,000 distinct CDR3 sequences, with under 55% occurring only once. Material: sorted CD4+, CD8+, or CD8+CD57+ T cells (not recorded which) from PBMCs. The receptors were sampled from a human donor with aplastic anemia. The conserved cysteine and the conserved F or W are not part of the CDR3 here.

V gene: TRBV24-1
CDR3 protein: ATSDSGQGLKGYT

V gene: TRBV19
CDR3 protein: ASSIYRWDGGNEQF

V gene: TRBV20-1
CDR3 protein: SAREGTGGTEAF

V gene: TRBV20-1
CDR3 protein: SASFGSTGELF

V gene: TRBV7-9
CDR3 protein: ASSLGPYNEQF

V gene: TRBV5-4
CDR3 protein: ASTPSDRALQETQY

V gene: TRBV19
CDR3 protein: ASSQPLGNTIY

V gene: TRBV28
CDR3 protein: AAGSPLH

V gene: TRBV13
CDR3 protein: ASSSREGAGEQL

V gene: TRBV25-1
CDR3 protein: ASSEAGATNEKLF

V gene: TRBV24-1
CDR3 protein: ATSGPGVTSLDQSQH